The subject of this entry is one TCR beta chain. The data are from a study of blood T cell repertoires in COVID-19. Study context: T cells, B-cell-depleted T cells, or PBMCs supplied cDNA or gDNA.

Recruitment covered roughly 22 US areas and drew participants whose ages spanned roughly 18 to 89 years. The germline V gene has CDR1 SQVTM and CDR2 ANQGSEA. This CDR3 spans 13 amino acids. V gave up 7 bases and J gave up 5 bases, with 17 bases separating them. The table came from immunoSEQ multiplex PCR; TCRdb's copy has only in-frame clones and leaves some out. The profile shows 350,000 to 400,000 clones, nearly 90% of them singletons. The sequence derives from a woman aged 30 to 39 who had recovered from COVID-19. This chain joins TRBV29-1 and TRBJ2-5; tentatively, D is TRBD2 (6 bases). Sample: PBMCs or T cells enriched from blood (not recorded which). CDR3 nucleotide sequence: TGCAGCGGCCAGCGGGTACTTGGGGAGACCCAGTACTTC. This sequence encodes CSGQRVLGETQYF.